Below, 30 T cell receptor beta chains from the same sample are listed, as sequenced in a study of CXCR3-negative and CXCR3-positive naive CD8 T cells. TRB cDNA libraries were made by UMI-labeled 5' RACE. Following a re-call of the 5' RACE reads, TCRdb has one entry per CDR3 protein and lacks DNA. The sample table includes 20,000 to 30,000 distinct CDR3 sequences. The sequenced material came from naive CXCR3- CD8+ T cells from blood. Described subset: CD45RO-CCR7+CD27+CD95- naive CD8+ T cells lacking CXCR3 (TNR3-). The receptor source for this set is a human donor in good health. Some clones in this sample may be carry-over from other donors' samples.

The V gene is TRBV28, the J gene TRBJ2-5; the TCRdb call, TRBD1, lacks DNA for checking. Germline lookup yields CDR1 MDHEN and CDR2 SYDVKM. The CDR3 is 18 amino acids. The CDR3 is CASSTPSAAPEARETQYF.

This chain links TRBV12-5 with TRBJ1-5. CDR1 is LGHNT, CDR2 FRNRAP, per germline. The CDR3 sequence is 14 residues long. The CDR3 is CASGLGPINQPQHF. Supplemented by reference TRBV12-5 and TRBJ1-5, the full variable domain reads DARVTQTPRHKVTEMGQEVTMRCQPILGHNTVFWYRQTMMQGLELLAYFRNRAPLDDSGMPKDRFSAEMPDATLATLKIQPSEPRDSAVYFCASGLGPINQPQHFGDGTRLSIL.

V and J are TRBV28 and TRBJ2-1; TCRdb indicates TRBD2, and absent DNA this call remains unverified. The CDR3 sequence is 15 residues long. Germline V gene data show CDR1 as MDHEN and CDR2 as SYDVKM. The CDR3 sequence: CASSYFAGGRNEQFF.

This clonotype is labeled medium-sized (0.01 to 0.1%) based on frequency. This CDR3 is CASSPRDRAYNEQFF. This chain connects TRBV5-8 to TRBJ2-1; TCRdb's assignment of TRBD1 cannot be checked, as there is no DNA. CDR3 length: 15 amino acids. CDR1 SGHTS and CDR2 YDEGEE come from the germline V gene.

V gene TRBV28 combines with J gene TRBJ2-1; TCRdb's D call, TRBD2, is unchecked because there is no DNA. The CDR3 extends over 15 amino acids. CDR1 is MDHEN, CDR2 SYDVKM, per germline. CDR3 region: CASSSDGLVGNEQFF. Combining the CDR3 with reference TRBV28 and TRBJ2-1 gives the whole variable domain DVKVTQSSRYLVKRTGEKVFLECVQDMDHENMFWYRQDPGLGLRLIYFSYDVKMKEKGDIPEGYSVSREKKERFSLILESASTNQTSMYLCASSSDGLVGNEQFFGPGTRLTVL.

The rearrangement uses TRBV6-2 or TRBV6-3 and TRBJ2-1; the TCRdb call, TRBD1, lacks DNA for checking. The CDR3 covers 15 residues. Germline-derived CDR1 and CDR2 are MNHEY and SVGEGT. CDR3: CASSYLQGSYNEQFF.

The chain joins TRBV7-9 to TRBJ2-1; TCRdb reports TRBD2, a call that lacks DNA to check it against. CDR1 is SEHNR and CDR2 is FQNEAQ in the germline V gene (reference sequence). The CDR3 loop spans 15 amino acids. CDR3 residues: CASSFQRGDYNEQFF.

The chain employs TRBV20-1 and TRBJ1-4. The CDR3 is 16 residues long. Germline CDR1 reads DFQATT; CDR2 reads SNEGSKA (reference sequence). This CDR3 is CSARVLIRARDEKLFF.

This rearrangement joins TRBV5-6 to TRBJ2-7; TCRdb's assignment of TRBD2 cannot be checked, as there is no DNA. Germline CDR1 and CDR2: SGHDT and YYEEEE. The CDR3 loop spans 15 amino acids. The CDR3 region is CASSWTGTDSYEQYF.

The V gene is TRBV5-1, the J gene TRBJ1-4; as DNA is missing, the TRBD1 call by TCRdb cannot be tested. There are 15 residues in the CDR3. CDR1 and CDR2 from the germline V gene are SGHRS and YFSETQ. CDR3 amino acids: CASSEGQGSVEKLFF.

The chain couples TRBV3-1 to TRBJ2-7; checking the TCRdb D call of TRBD2 is not possible without DNA. The CDR3 covers 17 residues. Germline-derived CDR1 and CDR2 are LGHDT and YNNKEL (reference sequence). The CDR3 protein is CASTQSRRAGPSYEQYF.

V usage is TRBV3-1 and J usage is TRBJ2-1; without DNA, the TCRdb call of TRBD2 cannot be checked. Germline lookup yields CDR1 LGHDT and CDR2 YNNKEL (reference sequence). The CDR3 totals 16 residues. The CDR3 region is CASSPLLAGGINEQFF.

The J gene is TRBJ2-2, the V gene TRBV6-2 or TRBV6-3; TCRdb returns TRBD2, unconfirmable since there is no DNA. Germline V CDR1 and CDR2: MNHEY, SVGEGT. CDR3 length: 18 residues. The chain's CDR3 is CASSYSTSGGADTGELFF.

The rearrangement links TRBV12-5 to TRBJ2-1; TCRdb designates TRBD1, a call that cannot be tested without DNA. Germline values: CDR1 LGHNT, CDR2 FRNRAP. There are 13 residues in the CDR3. The CDR3 protein is CASGLRENDEQFF.

The chain has TRBV12-3 or TRBV12-4 and TRBJ2-5. CDR3 length: 13 amino acids. CDR3 residues: CASSLLNGETQYF.

The CDR3 is CATSRARSRDYEQYF. V and J are TRBV15 and TRBJ2-7; the TCRdb call, TRBD1, lacks DNA for checking. CDR1 LNHNV and CDR2 YYDKDF come from the germline V gene (reference sequence). The CDR3 spans 15 residues.

The chain links TRBV6-2 or TRBV6-3 to TRBJ1-2; TCRdb's D call of TRBD1 is untestable without DNA. The CDR3 sequence is 13 residues long. Germline loops: CDR1 MNHEY, CDR2 SVGEGT. This CDR3 reads CASRGARSYGYTF.

The chain couples TRBV7-3 to TRBJ2-3; TCRdb reports TRBD2, a call that lacks DNA to check it against. Germline assignment: CDR1 SGHTA and CDR2 FQGTGA. The CDR3 is made up of 17 amino acids. The chain's CDR3 is CASSPDLGLADTDTQYF.

J is TRBJ1-6 and V is TRBV19; absent DNA, TCRdb's TRBD1 call cannot be checked. This CDR3 region has 16 residues. Germline V lookup: CDR1 LNHDA, CDR2 SQIVND (reference sequence). This CDR3 is CASSIAGTAYNSPLHF. Full variable domain (outside the CDR3, taken from reference TRBV19 and TRBJ1-6): DGGITQSPKYLFRKEGQNVTLSCEQNLNHDAMYWYRQDPGQGLRLIYYSQIVNDFQKGDIAEGYSVSREKKESFPLTVTSAQKNPTAFYLCASSIAGTAYNSPLHFGNGTRLTVT.

V is TRBV7-2 and J is TRBJ2-1; TCRdb reports TRBD1, a call that lacks DNA to check it against. The germline CDR1 and CDR2 sequences are SGHTA and FQGNSA. The CDR3 runs to 14 residues. This chain's CDR3 is CASSPTGTGDEQFF.

The rearrangement joins TRBV6-5 to TRBJ2-3; TCRdb picks TRBD2, but there is no DNA to check that call. CDR3 size: 15 residues. Looked up from germline, CDR1 is MNHEY and CDR2 is SVGAGI. CDR3 amino acids: CASSYSGLHTDTQYF.

The V call is TRBV7-8, the J call TRBJ2-1; TCRdb designates TRBD2, a call that cannot be tested without DNA. Per germline, CDR1 SGHVS and CDR2 FQNEAQ. CDR3 length: 17 residues. The CDR3 region is CASSARARQSSYNEQFF.

This CDR3 is CASSLWGHYEQYF. The rearrangement uses TRBV7-2 and TRBJ2-7; TCRdb's assignment of TRBD1 cannot be checked, as there is no DNA. This CDR3 is built from 13 residues. CDR1 and CDR2 from the germline V gene are SGHTA and FQGNSA.

The chain uses TRBV7-9 and TRBJ1-1; the D call from TCRdb, TRBD1, cannot be confirmed without DNA. CDR3 length: 15 residues. CDR1 and CDR2 (germline): SEHNR, FQNEAQ (reference sequence). CDR3 in amino acids: CASSLAEGRGTEAFF.

The rearrangement uses TRBV27 and TRBJ2-7; without DNA, the TCRdb call of TRBD1 cannot be checked. The CDR3 sequence is 13 residues long. Germline V gives CDR1 MNHEY, CDR2 SMNVEV (reference sequence). Here the CDR3 reads CASSLDGDSEQYF.

The rearrangement uses TRBV7-2 and TRBJ1-1; the D call from TCRdb, TRBD1, cannot be confirmed without DNA. Germline values: CDR1 SGHTA, CDR2 FQGNSA. The CDR3 sequence is 14 residues long. CDR3 loop: CASSPLGGNTEAFF.

The chain has TRBV12-3 or TRBV12-4 and TRBJ2-3; TCRdb designates TRBD1, a call that cannot be tested without DNA. The CDR3 sequence is 15 residues long. The CDR3 sequence: CASSPFTGTTDTQYF.

V gene TRBV29-1 combines with J gene TRBJ2-7; there is no DNA to check the TCRdb D call of TRBD2. The CDR3 covers 12 residues. CDR1 and CDR2 (germline): SQVTM, ANQGSEA. CDR3 loop: CSVGGATYEQYF.

This clonotype shows up as medium-sized by frequency. The CDR3 is CSVVGRMNTEAFF. The rearrangement joins TRBV29-1 to TRBJ1-1. CDR3 length: 13 amino acids. CDR1 and CDR2 from the germline V gene are SQVTM and ANQGSEA.

The rearrangement uses TRBV4-1 and TRBJ2-7. Per germline, CDR1 MGHRA and CDR2 YSYEKL. There are 17 residues in the CDR3. The CDR3 loop is CASSQIRIGTNSYEQYF.